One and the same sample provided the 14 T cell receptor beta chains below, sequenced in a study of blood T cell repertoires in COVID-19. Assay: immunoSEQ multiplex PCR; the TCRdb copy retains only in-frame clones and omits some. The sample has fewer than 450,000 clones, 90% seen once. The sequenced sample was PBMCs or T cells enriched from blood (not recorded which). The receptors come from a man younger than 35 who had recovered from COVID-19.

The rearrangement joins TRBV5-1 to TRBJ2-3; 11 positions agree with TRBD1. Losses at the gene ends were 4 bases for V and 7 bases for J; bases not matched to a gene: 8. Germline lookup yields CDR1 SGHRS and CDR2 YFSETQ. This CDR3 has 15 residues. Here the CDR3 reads CASSQGQGASHTQYF. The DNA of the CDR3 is TGCGCCAGCAGCCAAGGACAGGGGGCATCTCATACGCAGTATTTT.

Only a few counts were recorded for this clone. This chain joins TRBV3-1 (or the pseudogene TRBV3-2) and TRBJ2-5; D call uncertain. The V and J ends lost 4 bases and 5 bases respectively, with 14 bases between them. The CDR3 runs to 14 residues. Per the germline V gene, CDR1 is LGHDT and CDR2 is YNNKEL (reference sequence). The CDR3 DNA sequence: TGTGCCAGCAGCCCCCTGGAAGCGATGGAGACCCAGTACTTC. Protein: CASSPLEAMETQYF.

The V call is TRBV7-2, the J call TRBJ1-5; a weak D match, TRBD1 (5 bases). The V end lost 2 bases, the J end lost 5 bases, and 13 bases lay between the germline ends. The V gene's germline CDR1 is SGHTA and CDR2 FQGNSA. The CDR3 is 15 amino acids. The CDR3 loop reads CASSLWAGGDQPQHF. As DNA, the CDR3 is TGTGCCAGCAGCTTATGGGCTGGAGGGGATCAGCCCCAGCATTTT.

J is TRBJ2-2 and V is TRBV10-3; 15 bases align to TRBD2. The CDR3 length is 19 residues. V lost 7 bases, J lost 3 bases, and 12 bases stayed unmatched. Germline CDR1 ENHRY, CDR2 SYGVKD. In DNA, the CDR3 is TGTGCCATCACCGACCAGGGACTAGCGGGAGGCCGTGACACCGGGGAGCTGTTTTTT. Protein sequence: CAITDQGLAGGRDTGELFF.

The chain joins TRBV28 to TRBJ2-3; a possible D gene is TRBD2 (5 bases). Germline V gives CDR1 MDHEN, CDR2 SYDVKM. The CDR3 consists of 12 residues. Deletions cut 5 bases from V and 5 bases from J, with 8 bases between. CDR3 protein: CASSTRVDTQYF. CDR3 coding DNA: TGTGCCAGCAGTACGAGGGTAGATACGCAGTATTTT.

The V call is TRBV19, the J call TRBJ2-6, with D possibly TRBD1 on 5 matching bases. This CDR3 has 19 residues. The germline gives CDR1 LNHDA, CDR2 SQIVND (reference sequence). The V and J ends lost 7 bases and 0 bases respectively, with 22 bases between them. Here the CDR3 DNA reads TGTGCCAGTACCTCCTTGGGCCTAACAGGTTCCTCTGGGGCCAACGTCCTGACTTTC. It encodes CASTSLGLTGSSGANVLTF.

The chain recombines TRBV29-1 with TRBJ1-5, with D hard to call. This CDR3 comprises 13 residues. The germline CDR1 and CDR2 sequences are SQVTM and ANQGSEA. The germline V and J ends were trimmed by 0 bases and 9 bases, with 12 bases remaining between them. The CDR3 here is CSVEEREGGPQHF. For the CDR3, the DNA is TGCAGCGTTGAAGAGCGTGAGGGCGGGCCCCAGCATTTT.

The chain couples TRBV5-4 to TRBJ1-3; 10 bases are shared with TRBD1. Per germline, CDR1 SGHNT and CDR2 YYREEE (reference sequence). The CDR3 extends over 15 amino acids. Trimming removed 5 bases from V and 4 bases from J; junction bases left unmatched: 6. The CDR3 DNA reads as TGTGCCAGCAGGAGGGGACAGGGGTCCGGAAACACCATATATTTT. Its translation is CASRRGQGSGNTIYF.

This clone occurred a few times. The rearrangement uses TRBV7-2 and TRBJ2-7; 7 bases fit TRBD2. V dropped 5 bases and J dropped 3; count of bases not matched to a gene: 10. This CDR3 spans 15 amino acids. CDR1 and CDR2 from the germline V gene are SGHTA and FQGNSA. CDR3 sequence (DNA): TGTGCCAGCAGCCCCAAGGGCGGGAGTTTCTACGAGCAGTACTTC. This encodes CASSPKGGSFYEQYF.

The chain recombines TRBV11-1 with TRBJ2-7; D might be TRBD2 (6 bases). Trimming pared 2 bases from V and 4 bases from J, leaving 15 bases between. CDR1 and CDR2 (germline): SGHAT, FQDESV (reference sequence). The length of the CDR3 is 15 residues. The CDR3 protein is CASSLKRTGVYEQYF. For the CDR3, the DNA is TGTGCCAGCAGCTTAAAAAGAACGGGGGTGTACGAGCAGTACTTC.

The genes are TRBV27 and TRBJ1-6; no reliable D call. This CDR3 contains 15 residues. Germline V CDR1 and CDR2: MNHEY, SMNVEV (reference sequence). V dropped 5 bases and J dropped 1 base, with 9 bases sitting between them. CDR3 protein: CASSAIQSYNSPLHF. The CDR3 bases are TGTGCCAGCAGTGCGATACAGTCCTATAATTCACCCCTCCACTTT.

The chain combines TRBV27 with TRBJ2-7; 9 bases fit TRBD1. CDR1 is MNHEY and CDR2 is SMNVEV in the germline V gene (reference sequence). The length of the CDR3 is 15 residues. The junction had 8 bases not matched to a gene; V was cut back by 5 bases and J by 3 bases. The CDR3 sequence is CASSTSGTGRYEQYF. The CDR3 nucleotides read TGTGCCAGCAGTACGTCCGGGACAGGGCGCTACGAGCAGTACTTC.

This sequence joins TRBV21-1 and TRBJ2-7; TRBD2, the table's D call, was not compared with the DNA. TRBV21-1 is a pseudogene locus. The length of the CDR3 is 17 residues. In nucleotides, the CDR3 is TGTGCCAGCAGCCCCCAAGAGGACTACTCTAGCTCCTACGAGCAGTACTTC. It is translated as CASSPQEDYSSSYEQYF.

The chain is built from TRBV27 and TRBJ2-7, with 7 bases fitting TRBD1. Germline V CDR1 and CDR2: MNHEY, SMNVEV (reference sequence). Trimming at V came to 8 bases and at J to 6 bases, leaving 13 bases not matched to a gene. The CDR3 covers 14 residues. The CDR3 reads CASQRTGYRVEQYF. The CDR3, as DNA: TGTGCCAGCCAACGGACAGGTTACCGGGTCGAGCAGTACTTC.